The source of this T cell receptor beta chain is a study of shared clonotypes between healthy human individuals. Remarks on this clone: Other DNA variants within this sample encode the same CDR3.

The assay was immunoSEQ multiplex PCR, and TCRdb's table has in-frame clones only and misses some. The table has about 980,000 clones, 76% seen once. The ends lost 6 bases at V and 5 bases at J; junction bases unmatched: 7. Germline lookup yields CDR1 LNHDA and CDR2 SQIVND (reference sequence). The CDR3 extends over 14 amino acids. The sample taken for sequencing was memory CD4+ T cells sorted from blood. Specified subset: CD45RA-negative fraction. The chain carries TRBV19 and TRBJ1-2; 9 nucleotides agree with TRBD1. The receptor was isolated from a man aged 18 to 35 in good health. The DNA of the CDR3 is TGTGCCAGTAGCCGAGCGGGACAGGGATATGGCTACACCTTC. Its protein product is CASSRAGQGYGYTF.